This T cell receptor (beta chain) was recovered during a study of T cells in Graves' hyperthyroidism and ophthalmopathy. At the level of the study: Pretreatment peripheral blood was obtained at initial diagnosis. Overall study findings and caveats: By a 13 V-J model, ophthalmopathy was set apart from stable hyperthyroidism. Blood also carried most thyroid clonotypes expanded above 0.001.

Patients were excluded because of uncontrolled infection, other autoimmune disease, pregnancy or lactation. Per germline, CDR1 MNHEY and CDR2 SMNVEV (reference sequence). This CDR3 has 12 amino acids. Trimming cost V 5 bases and J 4 bases, with 7 bases left between them. RNA transcripts provided the source from which TCR beta CDR3 regions were amplified. The HTBI primer set served for first-round RT-PCR of the TCR CDR3. TCRdb reprocessed the multiplex PCR reads with MiXCR, giving one entry per CDR3 protein. The table includes about 590,000 distinct CDR3 sequences, 15% to 19% detected once. The table lists this clonotype with a few counts. The antigen remains unidentified.

What was sequenced was blood. The receptor's source is a woman aged 30 to 39 with Graves' hyperthyroidism. The chain is built from TRBV27 and TRBJ2-3; tentative D call: TRBD1 (5 bases). The CDR3 loop is CASSKGADTQYF. The CDR3 DNA reads as TGTGCCAGCAGTAAAGGGGCAGATACGCAGTATTTT.